These T cell receptor beta chains were read from a single sample in a study of T cell changes during pregnancy in multiple sclerosis. TCRdb's table, derived via immunoSEQ multiplex PCR, lists solely in-frame clones and lacks some. The sample lists approximately 34,000 clones; roughly 88% were seen once. This sample comprised CD8+ T cells from peripheral blood mononuclear cells, obtained after pregnancy. These receptors were taken from a female donor with multiple sclerosis, enrolled in a pregnancy study. Both conserved end residues are part of each CDR3. The D gene is left open where the match is weak. Clone size is shown for a subset of rows, as once, few, many or a class of expanded clone.

clone size	V gene	D gene	J gene	CDR3 protein	CDR3 DNA
-	TRBV11-2	TRBD1	TRBJ1-3	CASSYGTGVLGGVNTIYF	TGTGCCAGCAGCTACGGGACAGGGGTGTTAGGTGGCGTGAACACCATATATTTT
-	TRBV10-3	-	TRBJ2-7	CAIRGRFNEQYF	TGTGCCATCAGGGGGCGATTTAACGAGCAGTACTTC
-	TRBV5-8	TRBD2	TRBJ2-5	CASSLDLFGGGQETQYF	TGTGCCAGCAGCTTGGATCTGTTCGGCGGGGGGCAAGAGACCCAGTACTTC
-	TRBV19	-	TRBJ1-1	CAIRTELNTEAFF	TGTGCCATTAGGACAGAGCTGAACACTGAAGCTTTCTTT
-	TRBV21-1	-	TRBJ2-5	CASHNPGRGETQYF	TGTGCCAGCCATAATCCGGGGAGGGGGGAGACCCAGTACTTC
-	TRBV9	-	TRBJ2-1	CASSLTNSLYNEQFF	TGTGCCAGCAGCCTGACTAACTCCCTCTACAATGAGCAGTTCTTC
-	TRBV19	TRBD1	TRBJ1-1	CASQGQGRTEAFF	TGTGCCAGCCAGGGACAGGGCCGCACTGAAGCTTTCTTT
-	TRBV30	-	TRBJ2-1	CAWSEGSRSEQFF	TGTGCCTGGAGTGAGGGGTCGCGGAGTGAGCAGTTCTTC
-	TRBV7-2	-	TRBJ1-2	CASSPWTANYGYTF	TGTGCCAGCAGCCCCTGGACAGCTAACTATGGCTACACCTTC
-	TRBV2	-	TRBJ2-7	CASSEGNRVTYEQYF	TGTGCCAGCAGTGAAGGCAACAGGGTCACCTACGAGCAGTACTTC
-	TRBV7-6	-	TRBJ1-2	CASSQEASGLYGYTF	TGTGCCAGCAGCCAAGAGGCCTCGGGACTCTATGGCTACACCTTC
-	TRBV27	-	TRBJ1-2	CASGILGGGYTF	TGTGCCAGCGGAATACTAGGGGGTGGCTACACCTTC
-	TRBV6-5	TRBD1	TRBJ1-2	CASSYQGGSNGYTF	TGTGCCAGCAGTTACCAGGGGGGTAGCAATGGCTACACCTTC
-	TRBV4-3	-	TRBJ2-3	CASSPQPGSGTQYF	TGCGCCAGCAGCCCTCAGCCAGGTAGTGGTACGCAGTATTTT
-	TRBV6-4	-	TRBJ2-2	CASSGGVGGNTGELFF	TGTGCCAGCAGTGGAGGTGTAGGGGGGAACACCGGGGAGCTGTTTTTT
-	TRBV6-5	-	TRBJ1-5	CASGDRPNQPQHF	TGTGCCAGCGGAGACAGACCCAATCAGCCCCAGCATTTT
once	TRBV5-6	-	TRBJ2-7	CASSSGVAEQYF	TGTGCCAGCAGCTCAGGGGTTGCCGAGCAGTACTTC
-	TRBV25-1	-	TRBJ1-6	CASTYGGPLHF	TGTGCCAGCACCTACGGGGGTCCCCTCCACTTT
-	TRBV7-3	TRBD1	TRBJ2-5	CASSLGTVLGETQYF	TGTGCCAGCAGCTTAGGGACAGTCCTCGGGGAGACCCAGTACTTC
-	TRBV9	-	TRBJ1-1	CASSVVRGTEAFF	TGTGCCAGCAGCGTAGTAAGGGGCACTGAAGCTTTCTTT